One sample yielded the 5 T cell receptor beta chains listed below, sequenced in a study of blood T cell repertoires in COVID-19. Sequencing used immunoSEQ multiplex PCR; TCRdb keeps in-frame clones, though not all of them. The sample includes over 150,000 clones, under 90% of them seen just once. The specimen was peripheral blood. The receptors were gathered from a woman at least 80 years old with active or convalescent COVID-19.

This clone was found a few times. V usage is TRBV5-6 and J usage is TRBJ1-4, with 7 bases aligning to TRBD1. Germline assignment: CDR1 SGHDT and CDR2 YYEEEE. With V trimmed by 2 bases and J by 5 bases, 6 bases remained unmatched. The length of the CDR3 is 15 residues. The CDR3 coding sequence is TGTGCCAGCAGCTTACCGGGACAGTTGAATGAAAAACTGTTTTTT. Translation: CASSLPGQLNEKLFF. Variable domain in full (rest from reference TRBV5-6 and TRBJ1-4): DAGVTQSPTHLIKTRGQQVTLRCSPKSGHDTVSWYQQALGQGPQFIFQYYEEEERQRGNFPDRFSGHQFPNYSSELNVNALLLGDSALYLCASSLPGQLNEKLFFGSGTQLSVL.

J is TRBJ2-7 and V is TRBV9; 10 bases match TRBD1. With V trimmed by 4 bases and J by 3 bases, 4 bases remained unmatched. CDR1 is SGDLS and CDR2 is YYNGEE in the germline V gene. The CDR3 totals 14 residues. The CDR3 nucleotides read TGTGCCAGCAGCCAAAGGGACAGGGGCTACGAGCAGTACTTC. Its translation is CASSQRDRGYEQYF.

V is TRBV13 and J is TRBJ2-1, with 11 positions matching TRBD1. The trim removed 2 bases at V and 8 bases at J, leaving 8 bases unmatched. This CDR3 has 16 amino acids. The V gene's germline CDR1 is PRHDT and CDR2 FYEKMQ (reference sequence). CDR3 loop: CASSLLWDRGKDEQFF. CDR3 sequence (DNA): TGTGCCAGCAGCTTATTATGGGACAGGGGGAAGGATGAGCAGTTCTTC.

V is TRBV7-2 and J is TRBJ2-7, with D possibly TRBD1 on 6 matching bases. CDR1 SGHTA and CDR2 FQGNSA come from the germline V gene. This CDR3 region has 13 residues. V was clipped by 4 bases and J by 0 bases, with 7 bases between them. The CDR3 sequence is CASSSTGSYEQYF. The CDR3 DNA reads TGTGCCAGCAGCTCGACAGGCTCCTACGAGCAGTACTTC.

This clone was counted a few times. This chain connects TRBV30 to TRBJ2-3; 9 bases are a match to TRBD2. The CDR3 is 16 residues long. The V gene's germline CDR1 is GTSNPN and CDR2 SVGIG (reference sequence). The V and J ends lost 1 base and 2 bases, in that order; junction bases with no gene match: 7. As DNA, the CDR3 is TGTGCCTGGAGTGAAGGGCTAGCGGGGTACACAGATACGCAGTATTTT. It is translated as CAWSEGLAGYTDTQYF.